This T cell receptor beta chain originates from a study of OX40 agonist ivuxolimab in advanced cancers. The CDR3 sequence is 17 residues long. V was pared by 4 bases and J by 8 bases, with 14 bases of the junction left unmatched. Germline assignment: CDR1 SGHRS and CDR2 YFSETQ. Using immunoSEQ multiplex PCR, the repertoire was profiled, and TCRdb retains in-frame clones only, with some absent. The data hold fewer than 45,000 clones, with about 76% observed a single time. The receptor comes from an adult with an advanced solid tumor such as melanoma, head and neck, liver or kidney cancer. This sequence joins TRBV5-1 and TRBJ2-1, with TRBD2 matching over 11 bases. This specimen was CD4+ or CD8+ T cells sorted from blood, taken in a trial of the OX40 agonist ivuxolimab. Here the CDR3 reads CASSSPGTSGGFDEQFF. DNA for the CDR3: TGCGCCAGCAGCAGTCCCGGGACTAGCGGAGGGTTCGATGAGCAGTTCTTC.